This T cell receptor (beta chain) was obtained from a study of T cells in Graves' hyperthyroidism and ophthalmopathy. Amplified regions were TCR beta CDR3 sequences from RNA transcripts. The HTBI primer set was used in a first-round RT-PCR of the TCR CDR3. A single record per CDR3 protein comes from TCRdb applying MiXCR to the multiplex PCR reads. The repertoire includes under 350,000 distinct CDR3 sequences, over 15% of them detected once, and approximately 57% sits in the top ten. V dropped 6 bases and J dropped 0 bases, with 11 bases sitting between them. The CDR3 totals 15 residues. At least ten counts were recorded for this clonotype.

The chain joins TRBV12-3 or TRBV12-4 to TRBJ2-2, with D maybe TRBD1 (6 bases). This clonotype was sampled from a woman in her sixties or seventies with Graves' ophthalmopathy. Sequenced input: blood. The CDR3 loop reads CASRMGHANTGELFF. As DNA, the CDR3 is TGTGCCAGCAGAATGGGACATGCGAACACCGGGGAGCTGTTTTTT.